The rows below give T cell receptor beta chains drawn from one sample of a study of shared clonotypes between healthy human individuals. Sequencing was performed with immunoSEQ multiplex PCR; in TCRdb, only in-frame clones are kept and a portion is missing. This table has under 1,100,000 clones, about 74% appearing once. Input material: memory CD4+ T cells sorted from blood. The receptors were sampled from a young man in good health. The CDR3 runs from the conserved cysteine through the conserved F or W. The D gene is left open where the match is weak. Clone size is shown for a subset of rows, as once, few, many or a class of expanded clone.

len	d_gene	v_gene	j_gene	abundance	CDR3aa	CDR3nt
14	-	TRBV9	TRBJ2-5	once	CASSVGGAQETQYF	TGTGCCAGCAGCGTAGGAGGGGCACAAGAGACCCAGTACTTC
15	-	TRBV28	TRBJ1-2	-	CASTATGTKNYGYTF	TGTGCCAGCACCGCGACCGGGACAAAAAACTATGGCTACACCTTC
16	TRBD1	TRBV7-2	TRBJ2-2	-	CASSLGWTGGAEELFF	TGTGCCAGCAGCTTAGGGTGGACAGGGGGCGCCGAGGAGCTGTTTTTT
15	TRBD1	TRBV6-5	TRBJ2-7	-	CASRPLTGGKYEQYF	TGTGCCAGCAGACCCTTGACAGGGGGAAAATACGAGCAGTACTTC
15	-	TRBV18	TRBJ2-3	-	CASSQLSVDTDTQYF	TGTGCCAGCTCACAACTGTCAGTGGACACAGATACGCAGTATTTT
11	-	TRBV20-1	TRBJ2-7	-	CSASDGYEQYF	TGCAGTGCTAGTGACGGCTACGAGCAGTACTTC
15	TRBD1	TRBV19	TRBJ2-7	-	CASSTNPTGSGEQYF	TGTGCCAGTAGTACAAACCCGACAGGGTCGGGCGAGCAGTACTTC
14	-	TRBV7-9	TRBJ1-2	-	CASSLASVLSGYTF	TGTGCCAGCAGCTTAGCTTCGGTTCTCTCCGGCTACACCTTC
14	TRBD1	TRBV19	TRBJ2-3	-	CASSNRGQADTQYF	TGTGCCAGTAGTAACAGGGGGCAGGCAGATACGCAGTATTTT
16	TRBD1	TRBV5-6	TRBJ1-4	-	CASSLFEGQASEKLFF	TGTGCCAGCAGCTTGTTCGAGGGACAGGCTTCTGAAAAACTGTTTTTT
14	-	TRBV27	TRBJ1-3	-	CASSIRGTGNTIYF	TGTGCCAGCAGTATCAGGGGTACTGGAAACACCATATATTTT
14	-	TRBV10-2	TRBJ1-2	-	CASSESRGADGYTF	TGCGCCAGCAGTGAGTCTCGAGGGGCTGATGGCTACACCTTC
15	-	TRBV5-6	TRBJ2-7	-	CASSFLSGPNYEQYF	TGTGCCAGCAGCTTCTTAAGCGGGCCAAACTACGAGCAGTACTTC
15	TRBD1	TRBV4-3	TRBJ1-2	-	CASSQNRGYPYGYTF	TGCGCCAGCAGCCAGAACAGGGGGTACCCCTATGGCTACACCTTC
11	-	TRBV2	TRBJ2-7	few	CASSYSYEQYF	TGTGCCAGCAGTTACTCGTACGAGCAGTACTTC
19	TRBD1	TRBV15	TRBJ1-1	-	CATSRGQGATSLKNTEAFF	TGTGCCACCAGCAGAGGACAGGGGGCTACATCGTTGAAGAACACTGAAGCTTTCTTT
15	TRBD2	TRBV10-3	TRBJ2-2	many	CAIRASGANTGELFF	TGTGCCATCAGGGCTAGCGGGGCGAACACCGGGGAGCTGTTTTTT
14	TRBD1	TRBV6-6	TRBJ2-1	-	CASSNRGNYNEQFF	TGTGCCAGCAGTAACAGGGGGAACTACAATGAGCAGTTCTTC
14	-	TRBV5-1	TRBJ2-5	-	CASSARDMQETQYF	TGCGCCAGCAGCGCCCGGGACATGCAAGAGACCCAGTACTTC
15	-	TRBV10-3	TRBJ2-1	-	CAISEQRGSYNEQFF	TGTGCCATCAGTGAGCAGCGTGGCTCCTACAATGAGCAGTTCTTC
14	TRBD1	TRBV30	TRBJ1-6	-	CAWSRGLDNSPLHF	TGTGCCTGGAGCAGGGGGCTGGATAATTCACCCCTCCACTTT
17	TRBD2	TRBV6-4	TRBJ2-1	-	CASSDSQRGGPYNEQFF	TGTGCCAGCAGTGACTCCCAGCGGGGTGGACCCTACAATGAGCAGTTCTTC